Sample share makes the clone carrying this TCR beta chain medium-sized. This sample stems from a study of esophageal squamous cell carcinoma under preoperative chemotherapy. TCRdb re-called the PCR reads with MiXCR, one entry per CDR3 protein. The sample carries about 18,000 distinct CDR3 sequences, around 45% recorded once. As to time point: after preoperative PTX-NDP chemotherapy. The source of this sequence is a human donor with esophageal squamous cell carcinoma. The donor label of this sample is uncertain. The material was obtained from a patient given preoperative chemotherapy.

The CDR3 DNA sequence: TGTGCCAGCAGCTTAGTTACCGGGAGATCCTACGAGCAGTACTTC. Translation: CASSLVTGRSYEQYF. J is TRBJ2-7 and V is TRBV11-1; weak D call: TRBD2 (6 bases). Trimming cost V 1 base and J 1 base, with 11 bases left between them. There are 15 residues in the CDR3. In germline, CDR1 is SGHAT, CDR2 FQDESV (reference sequence). Variable domain in full (rest from reference TRBV11-1 and TRBJ2-7): EAEVAQSPRYKITEKSQAVAFWCDPISGHATLYWYRQILGQGPELLVQFQDESVVDDSQLPKDRFSAERLKGVDSTLKIQPAELGDSAMYLCASSLVTGRSYEQYFGPGTRLTVT.